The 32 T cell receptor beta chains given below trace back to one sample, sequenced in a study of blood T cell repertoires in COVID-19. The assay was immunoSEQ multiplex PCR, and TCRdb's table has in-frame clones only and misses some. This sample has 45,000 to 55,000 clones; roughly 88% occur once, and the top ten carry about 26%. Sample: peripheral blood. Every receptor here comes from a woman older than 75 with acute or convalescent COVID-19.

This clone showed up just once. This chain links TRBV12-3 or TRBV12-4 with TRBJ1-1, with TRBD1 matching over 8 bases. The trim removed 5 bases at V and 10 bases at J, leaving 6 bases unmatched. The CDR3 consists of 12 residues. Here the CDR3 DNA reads TGTGCCAGCAGTCTGACAGGGGTGGTAGCTTTCTTT. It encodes CASSLTGVVAFF.

CDR3 loop: CASSVRSTGLAGVNEQFF. For the CDR3, the DNA is TGTGCCAGCAGCGTTCGTAGTACCGGACTAGCGGGAGTCAATGAGCAGTTCTTC. V and J are TRBV9 and TRBJ2-1; TRBD2 matches at 13 bases. Germline loops: CDR1 SGDLS, CDR2 YYNGEE. With 2 bases clipped from V and 6 bases from J, the junction kept 11 bases outside the gene matches. The CDR3 loop spans 18 amino acids.

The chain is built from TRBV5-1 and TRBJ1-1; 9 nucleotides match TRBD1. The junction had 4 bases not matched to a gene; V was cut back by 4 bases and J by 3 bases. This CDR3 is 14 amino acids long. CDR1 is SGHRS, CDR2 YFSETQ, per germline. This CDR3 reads CASSKQGADTEAFF. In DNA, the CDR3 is TGCGCCAGCAGCAAACAGGGGGCAGACACTGAAGCTTTCTTT.

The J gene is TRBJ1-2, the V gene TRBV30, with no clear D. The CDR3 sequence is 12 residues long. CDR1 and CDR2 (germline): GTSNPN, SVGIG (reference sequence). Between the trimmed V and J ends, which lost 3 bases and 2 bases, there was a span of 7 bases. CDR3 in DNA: TGTGCCTGGAGCAGTCAGAACTATGGCTACACCTTC. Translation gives CAWSSQNYGYTF.

CDR3 DNA sequence: TGTGCCTCACGACTAGCGAGTGGCAATGAGCAGTTCTTC. Amino acids: CASRLASGNEQFF. The J gene is TRBJ2-1, the V gene TRBV10-3, with 8 nucleotides matching TRBD2. This CDR3 region has 13 residues. Germline CDR1 reads ENHRY; CDR2 reads SYGVKD. Unmatched junction bases numbered 9, after V lost 11 bases and J lost 6 bases.

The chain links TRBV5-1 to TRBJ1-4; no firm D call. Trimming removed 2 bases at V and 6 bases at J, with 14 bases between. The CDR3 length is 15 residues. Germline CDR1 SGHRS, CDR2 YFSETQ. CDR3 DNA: TGCGCCAGCAGCTTTGCCGGAGCCCAACATGAAAAACTGTTTTTT. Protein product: CASSFAGAQHEKLFF.

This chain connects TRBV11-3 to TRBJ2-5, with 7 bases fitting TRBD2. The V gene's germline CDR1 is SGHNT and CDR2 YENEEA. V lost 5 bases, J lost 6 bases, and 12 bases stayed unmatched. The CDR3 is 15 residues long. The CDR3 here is CASSAPGGSGKTQYF. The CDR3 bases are TGTGCCAGCAGCGCCCCGGGAGGTAGTGGAAAGACCCAGTACTTC.

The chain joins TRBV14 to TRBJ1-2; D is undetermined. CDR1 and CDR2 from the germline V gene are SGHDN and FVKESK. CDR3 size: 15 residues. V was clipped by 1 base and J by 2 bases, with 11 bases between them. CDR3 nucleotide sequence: TGTGCCAGCAGCCAAGCCGGGAGTAACAACTATGGCTACACCTTC. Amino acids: CASSQAGSNNYGYTF.

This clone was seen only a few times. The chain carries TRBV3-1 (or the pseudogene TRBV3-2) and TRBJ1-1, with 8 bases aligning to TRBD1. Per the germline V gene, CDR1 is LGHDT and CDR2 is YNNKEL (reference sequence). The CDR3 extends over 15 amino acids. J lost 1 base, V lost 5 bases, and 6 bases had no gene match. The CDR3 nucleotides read TGTGCCAGCAGCTTCACTGGGACAGGGAACACTGAAGCTTTCTTT. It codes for CASSFTGTGNTEAFF.

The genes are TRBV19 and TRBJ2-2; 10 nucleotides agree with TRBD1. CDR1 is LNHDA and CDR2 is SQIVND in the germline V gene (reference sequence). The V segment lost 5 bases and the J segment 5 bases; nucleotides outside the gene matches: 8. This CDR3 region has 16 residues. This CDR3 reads CASSFWTGGFTGELFF. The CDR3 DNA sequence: TGTGCCAGTAGTTTCTGGACAGGGGGGTTTACCGGGGAGCTGTTTTTT.

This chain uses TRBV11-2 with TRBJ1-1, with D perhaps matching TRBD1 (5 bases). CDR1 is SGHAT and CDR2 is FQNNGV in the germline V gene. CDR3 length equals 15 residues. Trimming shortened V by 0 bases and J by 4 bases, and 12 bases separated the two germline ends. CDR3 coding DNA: TGTGCCAGCAGCTTAGATGGACACGGATTCACTGAAGCTTTCTTT. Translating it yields CASSLDGHGFTEAFF. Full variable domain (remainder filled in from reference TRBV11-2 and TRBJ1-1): EAGVAQSPRYKIIEKRQSVAFWCNPISGHATLYWYQQILGQGPKLLIQFQNNGVVDDSQLPKDRFSAERLKGVDSTLKIQPAKLEDSAVYLCASSLDGHGFTEAFFGQGTRLTVV.

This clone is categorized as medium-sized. The CDR3 DNA reads TGCGCCAGCAGCTTGGATCCAGGACTAGGGACCCAGTACTTC. It translates to CASSLDPGLGTQYF. The genes are TRBV5-1 and TRBJ2-5, with TRBD2 identical over 7 bases. CDR1 and CDR2 (germline): SGHRS, YFSETQ. The V segment lost 0 bases and the J segment 7 bases; nucleotides outside the gene matches: 6. The length of the CDR3 is 14 residues.

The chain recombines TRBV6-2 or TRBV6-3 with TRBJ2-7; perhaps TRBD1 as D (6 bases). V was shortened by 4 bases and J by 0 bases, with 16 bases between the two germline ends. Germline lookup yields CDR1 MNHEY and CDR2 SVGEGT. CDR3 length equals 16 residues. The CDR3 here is CASSSDYGQISYEQYF. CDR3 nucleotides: TGTGCCAGCAGTTCAGATTATGGACAGATCTCCTACGAGCAGTACTTC.

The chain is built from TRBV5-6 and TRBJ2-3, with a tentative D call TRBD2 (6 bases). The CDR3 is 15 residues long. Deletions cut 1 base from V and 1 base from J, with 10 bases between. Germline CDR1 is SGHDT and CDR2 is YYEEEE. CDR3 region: CASSLWGGGTDTQYF. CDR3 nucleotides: TGTGCCAGCAGCTTGTGGGGCGGGGGCACAGATACGCAGTATTTT.

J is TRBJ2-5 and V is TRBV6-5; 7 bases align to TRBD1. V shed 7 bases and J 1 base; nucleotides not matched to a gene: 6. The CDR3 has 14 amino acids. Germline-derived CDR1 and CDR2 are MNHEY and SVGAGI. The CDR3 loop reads CASNLRDSQETQYF. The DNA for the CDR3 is TGTGCCAGCAATCTCCGGGACAGCCAAGAGACCCAGTACTTC.

CDR3 sequence (DNA): TGTGCCAGCACTCAGGGTCAGGCCTCTGCTTTCTTT. Protein sequence: CASTQGQASAFF. The chain couples TRBV6-6 to TRBJ1-1; D might be TRBD1 (5 bases). Germline V gene data show CDR1 as MNHNY and CDR2 as SVGAGI (reference sequence). V was pared by 7 bases and J by 11 bases, with 17 bases between. There are 12 residues in the CDR3.

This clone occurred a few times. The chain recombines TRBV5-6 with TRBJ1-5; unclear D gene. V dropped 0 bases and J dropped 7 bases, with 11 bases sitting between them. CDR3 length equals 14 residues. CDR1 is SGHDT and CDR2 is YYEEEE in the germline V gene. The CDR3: CASSLGPGGQPQHF. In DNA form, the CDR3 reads TGTGCCAGCAGCTTGGGACCGGGTGGGCAGCCCCAGCATTTT. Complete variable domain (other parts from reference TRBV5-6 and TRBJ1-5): DAGVTQSPTHLIKTRGQQVTLRCSPKSGHDTVSWYQQALGQGPQFIFQYYEEEERQRGNFPDRFSGHQFPNYSSELNVNALLLGDSALYLCASSLGPGGQPQHFGDGTRLSIL.

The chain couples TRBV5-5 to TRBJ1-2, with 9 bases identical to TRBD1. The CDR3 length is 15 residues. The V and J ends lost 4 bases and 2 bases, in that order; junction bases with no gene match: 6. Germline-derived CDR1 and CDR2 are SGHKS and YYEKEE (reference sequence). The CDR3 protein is CASSATGGLNYGYTF. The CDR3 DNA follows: TGTGCCAGCAGCGCGACAGGGGGTTTAAACTATGGCTACACCTTC.

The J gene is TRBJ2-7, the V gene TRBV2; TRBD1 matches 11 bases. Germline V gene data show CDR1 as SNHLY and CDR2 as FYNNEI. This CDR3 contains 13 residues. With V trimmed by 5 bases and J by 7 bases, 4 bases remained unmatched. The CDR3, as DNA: TGTGCCAGCAGTAGGGACAGGGGGGAAGAGCAGTACGTC. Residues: CASSRDRGEEQYV.

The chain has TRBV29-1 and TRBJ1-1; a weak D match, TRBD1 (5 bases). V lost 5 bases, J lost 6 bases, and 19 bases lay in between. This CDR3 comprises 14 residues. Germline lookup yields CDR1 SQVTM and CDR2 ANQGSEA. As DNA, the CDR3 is TGCAGCGTTCCCCGGGACCAACGGAGGGCTGAAGCTTTCTTT. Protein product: CSVPRDQRRAEAFF.

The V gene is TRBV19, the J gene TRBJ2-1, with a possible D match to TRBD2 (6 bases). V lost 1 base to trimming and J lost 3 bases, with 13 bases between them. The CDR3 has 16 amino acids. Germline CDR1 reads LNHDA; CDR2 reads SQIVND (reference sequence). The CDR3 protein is CASSIGSRGGYNEQFF. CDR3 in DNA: TGTGCCAGTAGTATAGGGTCAAGGGGAGGCTACAATGAGCAGTTCTTC.

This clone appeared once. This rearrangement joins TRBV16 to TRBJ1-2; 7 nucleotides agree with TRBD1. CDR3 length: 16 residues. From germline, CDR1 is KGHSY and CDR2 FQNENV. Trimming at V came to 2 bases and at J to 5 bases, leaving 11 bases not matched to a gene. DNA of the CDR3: TGTGCCAGCAGCCAAATTTCAGCAGGGGGAAGTTATGGCTACACCTTC. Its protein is CASSQISAGGSYGYTF.

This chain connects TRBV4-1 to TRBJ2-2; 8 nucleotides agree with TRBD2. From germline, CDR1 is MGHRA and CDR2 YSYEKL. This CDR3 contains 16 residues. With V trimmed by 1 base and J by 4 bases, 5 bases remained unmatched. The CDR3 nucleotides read TGCGCCAGCAGCCAAGTTTCCGGGGGGGCCACCGGGGAGCTGTTTTTT. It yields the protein CASSQVSGGATGELFF.

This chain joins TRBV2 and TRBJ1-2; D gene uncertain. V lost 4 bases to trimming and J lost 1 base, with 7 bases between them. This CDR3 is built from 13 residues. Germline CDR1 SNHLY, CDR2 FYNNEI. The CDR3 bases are TGTGCCAGCAGTGTACAAGATAACTATGGCTACACCTTC. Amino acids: CASSVQDNYGYTF. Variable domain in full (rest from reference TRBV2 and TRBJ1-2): EPEVTQTPSHQVTQMGQEVILRCVPISNHLYFYWYRQILGQKVEFLVSFYNNEISEKSEIFDDQFSVERPDGSNFTLKIRSTKLEDSAMYFCASSVQDNYGYTFGSGTRLTVV.

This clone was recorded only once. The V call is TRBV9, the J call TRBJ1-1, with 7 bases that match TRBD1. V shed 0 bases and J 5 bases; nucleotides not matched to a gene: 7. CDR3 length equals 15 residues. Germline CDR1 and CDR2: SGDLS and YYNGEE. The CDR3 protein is CASSVVVTGHTEAFF. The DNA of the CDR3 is TGTGCCAGCAGCGTAGTTGTGACAGGGCATACTGAAGCTTTCTTT.

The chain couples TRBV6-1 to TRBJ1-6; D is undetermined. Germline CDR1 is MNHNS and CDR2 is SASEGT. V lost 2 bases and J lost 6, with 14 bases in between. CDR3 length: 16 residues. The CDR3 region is CASSEWSTGINSPLHF. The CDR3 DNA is TGTGCCAGCAGTGAATGGAGCACGGGAATTAATTCACCCCTCCACTTT.

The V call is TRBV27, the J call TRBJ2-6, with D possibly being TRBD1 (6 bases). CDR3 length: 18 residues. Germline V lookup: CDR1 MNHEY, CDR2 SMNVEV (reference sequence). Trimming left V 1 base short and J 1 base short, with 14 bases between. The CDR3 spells CASSLWGGQGSGANVLTF. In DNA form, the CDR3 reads TGTGCCAGCAGTTTATGGGGCGGGCAGGGGTCTGGGGCCAACGTCCTGACTTTC.

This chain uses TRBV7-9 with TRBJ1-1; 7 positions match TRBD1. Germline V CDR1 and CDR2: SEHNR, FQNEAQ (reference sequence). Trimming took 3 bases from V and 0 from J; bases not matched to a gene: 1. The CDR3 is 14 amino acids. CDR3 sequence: CASSLTGLNTEAFF. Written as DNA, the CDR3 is TGTGCCAGCAGCTTGACAGGGTTGAACACTGAAGCTTTCTTT. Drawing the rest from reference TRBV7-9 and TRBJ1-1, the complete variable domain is DTGVSQNPRHKITKRGQNVTFRCDPISEHNRLYWYRQTLGQGPEFLTYFQNEAQLEKSRLLSDRFSAERPKGSFSTLEIQRTEQGDSAMYLCASSLTGLNTEAFFGQGTRLTVV.

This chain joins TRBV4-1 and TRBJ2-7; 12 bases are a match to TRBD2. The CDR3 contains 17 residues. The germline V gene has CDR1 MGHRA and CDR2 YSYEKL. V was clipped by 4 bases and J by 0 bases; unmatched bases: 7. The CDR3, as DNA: TGCGCCAGCAGCCTACCCCGGACTAGCGGGGCCTCCTACGAGCAGTACTTC. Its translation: CASSLPRTSGASYEQYF.

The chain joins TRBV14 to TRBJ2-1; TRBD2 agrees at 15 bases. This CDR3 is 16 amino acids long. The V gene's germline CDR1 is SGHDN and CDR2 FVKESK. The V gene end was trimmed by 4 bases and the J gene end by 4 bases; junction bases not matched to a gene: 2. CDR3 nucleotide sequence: TGTGCCAGCAGCCCAGGGACTAGCGGGGGGTACAATGAGCAGTTCTTC. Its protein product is CASSPGTSGGYNEQFF.

Written as DNA, the CDR3 is TGTGCCAGCAGTCCCCCCGTGCGGGATTCACCCCTCCACTTT. Translating gives CASSPPVRDSPLHF. This sequence joins TRBV28 and TRBJ1-6; D unclear. CDR3 size: 14 residues. Germline V gene sequence: CDR1 MDHEN, CDR2 SYDVKM. V was pared by 5 bases and J by 8 bases, with 13 bases between.

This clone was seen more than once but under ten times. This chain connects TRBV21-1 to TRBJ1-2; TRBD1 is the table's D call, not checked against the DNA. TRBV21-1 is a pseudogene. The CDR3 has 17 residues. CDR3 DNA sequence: TGTGCCAGCACCAATCGAGGACAGGGTAGAGATTGGTATGGCTACACCTTC. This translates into CASTNRGQGRDWYGYTF.